This T cell receptor beta chain was recovered during a study of shared T cell receptors in the human thymus. The assay was immunoSEQ multiplex PCR, and TCRdb's table has in-frame clones only and misses some. The sample includes around 730,000 clones, approximately 83% of them seen just once. A remark on this clone: The same CDR3 is also encoded by other DNA sequences in this sample.

The data were also submitted as part of a second study, on human thymus T cells. That investigation notes: Congenital heart defects were the reason for the corrective surgery that the donors, healthy Finnish infants, were having. Repertoires sampled from thymus and blood appeared biased in V and J gene usage.

This TCR was sampled from a girl in the first two years of life with a congenital heart defect. Sequencing was done on a sample of thymocytes.

CDR3 DNA sequence: TGCAGTGCTATCAGGGGGGAAAAACTGTTTTTT. Protein product: CSAIRGEKLFF. The rearrangement links TRBV20-1 to TRBJ1-4; TRBD1 matches 7 bases. In germline, CDR1 is DFQATT, CDR2 SNEGSKA (reference sequence). The CDR3 has 11 residues. The V segment lost 4 bases and the J segment 8 bases; nucleotides outside the gene matches: 1.